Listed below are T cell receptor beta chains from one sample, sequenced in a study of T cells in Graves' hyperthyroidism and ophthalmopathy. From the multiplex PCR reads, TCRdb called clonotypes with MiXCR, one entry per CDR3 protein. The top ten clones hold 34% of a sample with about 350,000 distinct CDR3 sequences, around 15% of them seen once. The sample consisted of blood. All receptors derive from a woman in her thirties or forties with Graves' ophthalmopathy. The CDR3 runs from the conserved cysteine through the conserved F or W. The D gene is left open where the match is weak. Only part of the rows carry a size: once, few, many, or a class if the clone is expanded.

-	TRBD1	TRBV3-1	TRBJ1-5	CASSWTGNQPQHF	TGTGCCAGCAGCTGGACAGGGAATCAGCCCCAGCATTTT
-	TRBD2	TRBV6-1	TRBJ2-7	CASSPFGTSGSSYEQYF	TGTGCCAGCAGTCCTTTCGGGACTAGCGGGAGTTCTTACGAGCAGTACTTC
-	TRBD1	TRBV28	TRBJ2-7	CASSLWGTGGEQYF	TGTGCCAGCAGTTTATGGGGGACAGGGGGCGAGCAGTACTTC
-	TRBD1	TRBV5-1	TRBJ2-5	CASSNGRTGTQETQYF	TGCGCCAGCAGCAACGGTCGGACAGGGACACAAGAGACCCAGTACTTC
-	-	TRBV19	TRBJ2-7	CASSTIEPGGEQYF	TGTGCCAGTAGTACCATAGAACCCGGTGGCGAGCAGTACTTC
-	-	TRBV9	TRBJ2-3	CASSVEWGSKPDTQYF	TGTGCCAGCAGCGTAGAGTGGGGGTCTAAGCCAGATACGCAGTATTTT
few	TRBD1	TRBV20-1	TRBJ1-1	CSARDLTGGLFSEAFF	TGCAGTGCTAGAGACCTGACAGGGGGTTTATTTTCTGAAGCTTTCTTT
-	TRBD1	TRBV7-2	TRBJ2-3	CASSFDRGRNQPQYF	TGTGCCAGCAGCTTTGACAGGGGGCGGAATCAGCCCCAGTATTTT
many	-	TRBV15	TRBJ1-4	CATSRDGARNEKLFF	TGTGCCACCAGCAGAGATGGGGCCAGGAATGAAAAACTGTTTTTT
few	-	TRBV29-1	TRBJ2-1	CSVIGASYNEQFF	TGCAGCGTTATTGGGGCCTCCTACAATGAGCAGTTCTTC
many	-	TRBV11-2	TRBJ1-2	CASSPGPGSYYGYTF	TGTGCCAGCAGCCCGGGCCCTGGATCATACTATGGCTACACCTTC
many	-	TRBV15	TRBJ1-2	CATSRVQENYGYTF	TGTGCCACCAGCAGAGTACAAGAAAACTATGGCTACACCTTC
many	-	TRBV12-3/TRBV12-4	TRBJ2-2	CASSLGSTAQRGELFF	TGTGCCAGCAGTTTGGGATCGACCGCCCAAAGAGGGGAGCTGTTTTTT
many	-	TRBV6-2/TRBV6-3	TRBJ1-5	CASSYRASNQPQHF	TGTGCCAGCAGTTACCGGGCGAGCAATCAGCCCCAGCATTTT
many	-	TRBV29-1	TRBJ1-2	CSVEYGLSNGYTF	TGCAGCGTTGAGTACGGCCTTTCGAATGGCTACACCTTC
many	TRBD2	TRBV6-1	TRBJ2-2	CASGISGIGELFF	TGTGCCAGCGGTATTAGCGGGATCGGGGAGCTGTTTTTT
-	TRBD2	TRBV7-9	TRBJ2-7	CASSLAGLAGVPIRYEQYF	TGTGCCAGCAGCTTGGCGGGACTAGCGGGGGTCCCCATCCGCTACGAGCAGTACTTC
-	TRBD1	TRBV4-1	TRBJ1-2	CASSQEPTGVYGYTF	TGCGCCAGCAGCCAAGAGCCGACAGGGGTCTATGGCTACACCTTC
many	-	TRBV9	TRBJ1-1	CASSVAWAANTEAFF	TGTGCCAGCAGCGTAGCTTGGGCCGCCAACACTGAAGCTTTCTTT
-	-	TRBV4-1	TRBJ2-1	CASSLTLPLEQFF	TGCGCCAGCAGCCTAACACTGCCTCTGGAGCAGTTCTTC
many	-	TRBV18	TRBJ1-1	CASSPQGGTEAFF	TGTGCCAGCTCACCCCAAGGGGGCACTGAAGCTTTCTTT
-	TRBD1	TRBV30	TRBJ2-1	CAWSVGDRGDNEQFF	TGTGCCTGGAGTGTAGGGGACAGGGGAGACAATGAGCAGTTCTTC
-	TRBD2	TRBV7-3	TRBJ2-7	CASSRLGGSGYEQYF	TGTGCCAGCAGCCGCCTCGGCGGGAGCGGCTACGAGCAGTACTTC
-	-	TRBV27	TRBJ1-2	CASSEGRDTVYGYTF	TGTGCCAGCAGTGAAGGCCGGGACACAGTTTATGGCTACACCTTC
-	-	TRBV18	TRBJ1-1	CASSSFRGKGAEAFF	TGTGCCAGCTCATCCTTCAGGGGAAAAGGTGCTGAAGCTTTCTTT
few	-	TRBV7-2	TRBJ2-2	CASSLVGGPGGELFF	TGTGCCAGCAGCTTAGTTGGCGGGCCTGGCGGGGAGCTGTTTTTT
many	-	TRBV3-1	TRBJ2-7	CASSQKGSYEQYF	TGTGCCAGCAGCCAAAAAGGATCCTACGAGCAGTACTTC
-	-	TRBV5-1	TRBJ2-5	CASSPTPVAPETQYF	TGCGCCAGCAGCCCCACACCAGTCGCCCCAGAGACCCAGTACTTC
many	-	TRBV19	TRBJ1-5	CASSIGPGAGNQPQHF	TGTGCCAGTAGTATAGGGCCGGGAGCAGGCAATCAGCCCCAGCATTTT
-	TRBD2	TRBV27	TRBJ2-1	CASLLREGPGNEQFF	TGTGCCAGCCTGTTGCGGGAGGGCCCGGGGAATGAGCAGTTCTTC
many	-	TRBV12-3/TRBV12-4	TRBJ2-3	CASAKGVTDTQYF	TGTGCCAGCGCAAAGGGGGTTACAGATACGCAGTATTTT
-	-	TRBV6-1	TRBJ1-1	CASRSSQNTEAFF	TGTGCCAGCAGATCAAGCCAGAACACTGAAGCTTTCTTT
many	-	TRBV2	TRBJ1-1	CASVPTAKNTEAFF	TGTGCCAGCGTCCCCACAGCGAAGAACACTGAAGCTTTCTTT
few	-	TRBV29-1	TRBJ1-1	CSVYNQGWTAEAFF	TGCAGCGTATATAATCAGGGTTGGACGGCCGAAGCTTTCTTT
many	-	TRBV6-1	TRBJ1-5	CASSELGGARQPQHF	TGTGCCAGCAGTGAACTCGGCGGGGCGAGGCAGCCCCAGCATTTT
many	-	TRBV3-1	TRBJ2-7	CASSQAGKEQYF	TGTGCCAGCAGCCAAGCGGGAAAAGAGCAGTACTTC
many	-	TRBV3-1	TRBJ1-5	CASSQDAQGGQPQHF	TGTGCCAGCAGCCAAGACGCACAGGGAGGACAGCCCCAGCATTTT
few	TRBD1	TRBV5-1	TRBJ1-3	CASSPIPGQFVTIYF	TGCGCCAGCAGCCCGATACCGGGACAGTTTGTGACCATATATTTT
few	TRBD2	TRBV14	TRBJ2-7	CASSIRAGGSAEQYF	TGTGCCAGCAGCATCCGAGCGGGGGGCTCCGCCGAGCAGTACTTC
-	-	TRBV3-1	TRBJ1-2	CASSQDTAVYTF	TGTGCCAGCAGCCAAGATACGGCAGTCTACACCTTC
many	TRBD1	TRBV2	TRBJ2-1	CASSWDRESDNEQFF	TGTGCCAGCAGCTGGGACAGGGAGAGCGACAATGAGCAGTTCTTC
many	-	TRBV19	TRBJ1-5	CASSFAVGSGQPQHF	TGTGCCAGTAGTTTCGCTGTGGGCTCCGGTCAGCCCCAGCATTTT
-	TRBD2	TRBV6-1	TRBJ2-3	CASTLWREVIADTQYF	TGTGCCAGCACCCTCTGGCGGGAGGTGATAGCAGATACGCAGTATTTT
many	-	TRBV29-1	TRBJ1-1	CSVAEHIEAFF	TGCAGCGTTGCAGAGCACATTGAAGCTTTCTTT
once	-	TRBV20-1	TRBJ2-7	CSASSGPNLSYEQYF	TGCAGTGCGAGCTCGGGGCCCAACCTCTCCTACGAGCAGTACTTC
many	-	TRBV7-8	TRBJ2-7	CASSLAFRTNSYEQYF	TGTGCCAGCAGCTTAGCCTTCAGGACAAACTCCTACGAGCAGTACTTC
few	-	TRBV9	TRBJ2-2	CASSVGGSIGTGELFF	TGTGCCAGCAGCGTAGGGGGATCGATCGGCACCGGGGAGCTGTTTTTT
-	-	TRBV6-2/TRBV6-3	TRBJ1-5	CASSSTWDGGQPQHF	TGTGCCAGCAGCTCAACCTGGGACGGGGGCCAGCCCCAGCATTTT